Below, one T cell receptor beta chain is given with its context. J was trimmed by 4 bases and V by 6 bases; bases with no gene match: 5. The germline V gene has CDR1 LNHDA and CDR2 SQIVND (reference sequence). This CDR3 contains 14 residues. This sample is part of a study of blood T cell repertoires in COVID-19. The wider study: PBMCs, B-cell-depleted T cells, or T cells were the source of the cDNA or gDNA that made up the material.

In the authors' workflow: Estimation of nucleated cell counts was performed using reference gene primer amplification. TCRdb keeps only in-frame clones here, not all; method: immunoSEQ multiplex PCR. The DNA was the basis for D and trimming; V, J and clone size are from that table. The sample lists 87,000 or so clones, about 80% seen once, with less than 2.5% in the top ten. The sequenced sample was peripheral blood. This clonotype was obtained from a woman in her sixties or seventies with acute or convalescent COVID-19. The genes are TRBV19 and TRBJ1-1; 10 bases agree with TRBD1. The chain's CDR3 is CASSKGQGSTEAFF. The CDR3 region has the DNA TGTGCCAGTAGCAAGGGACAGGGGAGCACTGAAGCTTTCTTT.